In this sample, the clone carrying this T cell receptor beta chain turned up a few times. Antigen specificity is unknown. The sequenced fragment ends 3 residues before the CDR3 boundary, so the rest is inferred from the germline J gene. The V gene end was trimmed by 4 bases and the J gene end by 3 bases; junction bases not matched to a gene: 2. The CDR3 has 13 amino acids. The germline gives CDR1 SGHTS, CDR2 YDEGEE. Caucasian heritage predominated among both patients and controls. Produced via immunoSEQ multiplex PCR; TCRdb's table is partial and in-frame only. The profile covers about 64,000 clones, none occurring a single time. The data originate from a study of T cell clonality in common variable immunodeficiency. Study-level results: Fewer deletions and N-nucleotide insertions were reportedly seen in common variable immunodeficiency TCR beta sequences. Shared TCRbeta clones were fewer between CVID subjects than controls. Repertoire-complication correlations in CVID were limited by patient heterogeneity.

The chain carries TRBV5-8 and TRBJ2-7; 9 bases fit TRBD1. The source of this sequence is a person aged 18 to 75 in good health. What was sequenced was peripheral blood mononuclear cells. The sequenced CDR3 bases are TGTGCCAGCAGCCGGGGACAGGGCTACGAG. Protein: CASSRGQGYE. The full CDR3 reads CASSRGQGYEQYF.